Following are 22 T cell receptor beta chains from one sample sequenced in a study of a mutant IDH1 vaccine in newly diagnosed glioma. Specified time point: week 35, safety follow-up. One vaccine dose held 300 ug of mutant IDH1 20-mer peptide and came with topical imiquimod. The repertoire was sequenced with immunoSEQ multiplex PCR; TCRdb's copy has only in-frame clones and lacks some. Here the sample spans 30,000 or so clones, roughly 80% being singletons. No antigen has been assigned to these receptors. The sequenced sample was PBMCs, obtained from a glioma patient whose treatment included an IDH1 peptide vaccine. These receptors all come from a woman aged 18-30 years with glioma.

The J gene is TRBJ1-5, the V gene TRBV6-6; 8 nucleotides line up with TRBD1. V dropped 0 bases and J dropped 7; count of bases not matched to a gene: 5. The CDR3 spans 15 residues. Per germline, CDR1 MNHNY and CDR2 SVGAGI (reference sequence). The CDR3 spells CASSYSSGGRQPQHF. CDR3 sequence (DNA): TGTGCCAGCAGTTACTCATCAGGGGGCAGGCAGCCCCAGCATTTT.

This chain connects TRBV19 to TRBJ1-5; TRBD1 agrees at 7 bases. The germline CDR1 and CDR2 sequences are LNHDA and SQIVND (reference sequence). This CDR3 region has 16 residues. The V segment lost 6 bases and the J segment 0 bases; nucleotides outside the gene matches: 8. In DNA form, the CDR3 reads TGTGCCAGTAGCGGACTAGGGGGCTTTAGCAATCAGCCCCAGCATTTT. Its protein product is CASSGLGGFSNQPQHF.

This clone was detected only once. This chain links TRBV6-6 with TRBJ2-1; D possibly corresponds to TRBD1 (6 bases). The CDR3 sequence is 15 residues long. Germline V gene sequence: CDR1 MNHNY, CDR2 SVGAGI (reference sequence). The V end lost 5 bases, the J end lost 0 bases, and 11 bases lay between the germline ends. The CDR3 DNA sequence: TGTGCCAGCAGTGATAGGGGGACCTCCTACAATGAGCAGTTCTTC. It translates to CASSDRGTSYNEQFF.

CDR3 DNA: TGTGCCAGCTCACCTTTAAAAGAGACCCAGTACTTC. It is translated as CASSPLKETQYF. This rearrangement joins TRBV18 to TRBJ2-5; D is uncertain. The CDR3 runs to 12 residues. Trimming took 3 bases from V and 3 from J, leaving 5 bases between them. Germline CDR1 is KGHSH and CDR2 is LQKENI.

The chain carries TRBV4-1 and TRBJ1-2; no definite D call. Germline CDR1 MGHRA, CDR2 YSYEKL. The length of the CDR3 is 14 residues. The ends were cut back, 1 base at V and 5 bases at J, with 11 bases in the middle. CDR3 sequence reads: CASSQGPQLYGYTF. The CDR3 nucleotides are TGCGCCAGCAGCCAAGGGCCACAGCTGTATGGCTACACCTTC.

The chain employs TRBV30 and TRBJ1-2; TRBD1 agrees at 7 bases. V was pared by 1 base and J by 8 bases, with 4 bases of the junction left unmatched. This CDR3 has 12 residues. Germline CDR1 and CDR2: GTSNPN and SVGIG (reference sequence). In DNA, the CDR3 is TGTGCCTGGAGTGGGGCAGGGGGAGGCTACACCTTC. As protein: CAWSGAGGGYTF. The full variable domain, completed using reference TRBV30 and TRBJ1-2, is SQTIHQWPATLVQPVGSPLSLECTVEGTSNPNLYWYRQAAGRGLQLLFYSVGIGQISSEVPQNLSASRPQDRQFILSSKKLLLSDSGFYLCAWSGAGGGYTFGSGTRLTVV.

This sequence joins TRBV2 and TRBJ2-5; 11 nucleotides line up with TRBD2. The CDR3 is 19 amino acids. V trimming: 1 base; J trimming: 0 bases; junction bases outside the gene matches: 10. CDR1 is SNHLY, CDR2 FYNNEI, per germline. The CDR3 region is CASSEGGSSGRPYQETQYF. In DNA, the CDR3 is TGTGCCAGCAGTGAAGGGGGGTCTAGCGGGAGGCCGTACCAAGAGACCCAGTACTTC.

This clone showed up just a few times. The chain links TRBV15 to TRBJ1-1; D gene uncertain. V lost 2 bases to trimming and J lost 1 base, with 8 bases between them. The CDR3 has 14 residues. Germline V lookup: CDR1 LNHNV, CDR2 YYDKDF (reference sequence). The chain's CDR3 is CATSRSRGNTEAFF. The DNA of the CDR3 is TGTGCCACCAGCAGATCACGGGGGAACACTGAAGCTTTCTTT. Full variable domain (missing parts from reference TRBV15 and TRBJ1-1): DAMVIQNPRYQVTQFGKPVTLSCSQTLNHNVMYWYQQKSSQAPKLLFHYYDKDFNNEADTPDNFQSRRPNTSFCFLDIRSPGLGDTAMYLCATSRSRGNTEAFFGQGTRLTVV.

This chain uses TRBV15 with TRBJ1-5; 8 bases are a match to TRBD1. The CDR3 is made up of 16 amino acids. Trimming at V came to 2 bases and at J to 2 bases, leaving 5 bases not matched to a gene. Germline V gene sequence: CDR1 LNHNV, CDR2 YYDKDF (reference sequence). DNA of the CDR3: TGTGCCACCAGCAGACTCGGACAGGGTGGCAATCAGCCCCAGCATTTT. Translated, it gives CATSRLGQGGNQPQHF.

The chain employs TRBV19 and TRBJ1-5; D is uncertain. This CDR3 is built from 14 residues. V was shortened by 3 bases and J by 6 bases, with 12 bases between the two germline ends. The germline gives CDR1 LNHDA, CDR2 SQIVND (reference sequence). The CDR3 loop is CASSMVGLSQPQHF. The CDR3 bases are TGTGCCAGTAGTATGGTGGGGTTGAGTCAGCCCCAGCATTTT.

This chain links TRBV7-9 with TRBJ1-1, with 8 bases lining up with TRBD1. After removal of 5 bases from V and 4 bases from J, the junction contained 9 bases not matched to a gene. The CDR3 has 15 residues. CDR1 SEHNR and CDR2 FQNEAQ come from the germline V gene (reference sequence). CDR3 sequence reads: CASSPRTGLVTEAFF. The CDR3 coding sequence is TGTGCCAGCAGCCCCCGGACAGGGTTGGTCACTGAAGCTTTCTTT.

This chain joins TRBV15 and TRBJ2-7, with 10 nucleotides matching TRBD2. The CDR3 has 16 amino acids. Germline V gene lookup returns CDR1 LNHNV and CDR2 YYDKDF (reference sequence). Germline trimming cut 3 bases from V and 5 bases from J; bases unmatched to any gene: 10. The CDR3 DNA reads TGTGCCACCAGCAGGGACAAACTAGCGGGATTCGACGAGCAGTACTTC. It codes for CATSRDKLAGFDEQYF.

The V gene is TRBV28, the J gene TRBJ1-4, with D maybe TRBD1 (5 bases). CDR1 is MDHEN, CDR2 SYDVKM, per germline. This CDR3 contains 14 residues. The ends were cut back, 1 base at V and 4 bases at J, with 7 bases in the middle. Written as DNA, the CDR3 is TGTGCCAGCAGTTTATCAGGGAATAATGAAAAACTGTTTTTT. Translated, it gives CASSLSGNNEKLFF.

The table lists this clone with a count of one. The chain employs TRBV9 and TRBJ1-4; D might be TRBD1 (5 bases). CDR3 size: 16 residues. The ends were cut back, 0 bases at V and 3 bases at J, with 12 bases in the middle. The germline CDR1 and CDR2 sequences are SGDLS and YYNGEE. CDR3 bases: TGTGCCAGCAGCGTAGGGCAGGGTCCCCCTAATGAAAAACTGTTTTTT. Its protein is CASSVGQGPPNEKLFF.

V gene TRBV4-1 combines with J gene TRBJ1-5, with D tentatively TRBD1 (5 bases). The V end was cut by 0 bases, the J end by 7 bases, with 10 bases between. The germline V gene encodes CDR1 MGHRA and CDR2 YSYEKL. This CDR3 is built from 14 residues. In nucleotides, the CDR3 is TGCGCCAGCAGCCAAGACGCAGGGTACCAGCCCCAGCATTTT. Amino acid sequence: CASSQDAGYQPQHF.

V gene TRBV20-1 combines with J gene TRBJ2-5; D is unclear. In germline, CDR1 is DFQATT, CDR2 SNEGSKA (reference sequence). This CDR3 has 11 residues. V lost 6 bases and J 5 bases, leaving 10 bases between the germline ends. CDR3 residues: CSAGPRETQYF. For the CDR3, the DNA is TGCAGTGCCGGCCCGCGGGAGACCCAGTACTTC.

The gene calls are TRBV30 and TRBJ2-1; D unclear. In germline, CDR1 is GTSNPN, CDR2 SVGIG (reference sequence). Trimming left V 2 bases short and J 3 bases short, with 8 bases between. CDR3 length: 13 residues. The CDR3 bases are TGTGCCTGGAGTTCCACTGGCTACAATGAGCAGTTCTTC. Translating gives CAWSSTGYNEQFF.

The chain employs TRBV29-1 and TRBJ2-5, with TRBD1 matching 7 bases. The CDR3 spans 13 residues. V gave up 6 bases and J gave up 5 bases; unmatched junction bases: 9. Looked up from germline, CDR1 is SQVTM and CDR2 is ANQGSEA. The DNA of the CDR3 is TGCAGCGTGTGGGACAGCGCCAGGGAGACCCAGTACTTC. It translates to CSVWDSARETQYF.

The chain's CDR3 is CASSYRQESYEQYF. In DNA form, the CDR3 reads TGTGCCAGCAGTTACCGACAGGAGTCCTACGAGCAGTACTTC. The chain uses TRBV6-5 and TRBJ2-7; D perhaps matches TRBD1 (6 bases). Deletions cut 2 bases from V and 1 base from J, with 9 bases between. Germline CDR1 MNHEY, CDR2 SVGAGI. This CDR3 contains 14 residues.

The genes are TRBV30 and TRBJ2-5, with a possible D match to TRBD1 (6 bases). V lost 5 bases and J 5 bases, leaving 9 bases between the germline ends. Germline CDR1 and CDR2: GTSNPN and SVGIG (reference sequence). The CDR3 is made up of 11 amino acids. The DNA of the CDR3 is TGTGCCTGGGACAGGTCCGAGACCCAGTACTTC. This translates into CAWDRSETQYF.

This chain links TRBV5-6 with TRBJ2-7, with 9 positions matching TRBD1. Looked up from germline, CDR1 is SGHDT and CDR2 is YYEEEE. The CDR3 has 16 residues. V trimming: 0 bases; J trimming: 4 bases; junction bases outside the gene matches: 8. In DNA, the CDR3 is TGTGCCAGCAGCTTGGGCGGGACAGGGAGTTTATACGAGCAGTACTTC. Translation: CASSLGGTGSLYEQYF.

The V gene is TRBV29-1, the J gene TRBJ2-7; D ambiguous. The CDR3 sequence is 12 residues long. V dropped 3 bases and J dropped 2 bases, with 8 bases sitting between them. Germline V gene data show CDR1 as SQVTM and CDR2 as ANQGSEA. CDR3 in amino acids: CSVDGGAYEQYF. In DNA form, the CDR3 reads TGCAGCGTTGACGGCGGAGCCTACGAGCAGTACTTC.